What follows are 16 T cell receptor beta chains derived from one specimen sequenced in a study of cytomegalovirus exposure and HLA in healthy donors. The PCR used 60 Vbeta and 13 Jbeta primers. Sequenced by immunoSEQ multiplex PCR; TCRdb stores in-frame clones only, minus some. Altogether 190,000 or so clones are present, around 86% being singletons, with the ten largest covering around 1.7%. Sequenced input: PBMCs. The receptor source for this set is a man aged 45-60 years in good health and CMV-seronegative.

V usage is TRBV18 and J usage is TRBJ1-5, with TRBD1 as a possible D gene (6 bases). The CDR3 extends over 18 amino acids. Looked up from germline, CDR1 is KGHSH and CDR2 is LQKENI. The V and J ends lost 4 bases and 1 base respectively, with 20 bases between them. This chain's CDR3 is CASSLLERGGASNQPQHF. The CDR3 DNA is TGTGCCAGCTCACTATTGGAGCGAGGGGGGGCAAGCAATCAGCCCCAGCATTTT.

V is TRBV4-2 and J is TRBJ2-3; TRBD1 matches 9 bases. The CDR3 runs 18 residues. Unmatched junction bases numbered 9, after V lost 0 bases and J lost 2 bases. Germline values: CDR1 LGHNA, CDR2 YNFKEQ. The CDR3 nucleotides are TGTGCCAGCAGCCAAGAAAGGGTCACAGGGGGCCTCACAGATACGCAGTATTTT. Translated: CASSQERVTGGLTDTQYF.

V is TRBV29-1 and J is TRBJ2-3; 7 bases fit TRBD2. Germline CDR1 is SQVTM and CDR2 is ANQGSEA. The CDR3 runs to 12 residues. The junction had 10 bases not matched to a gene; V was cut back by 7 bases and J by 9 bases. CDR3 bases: TGCAGCGCCGCTGACGGGAGGTGGACGCAGTATTTT. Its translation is CSAADGRWTQYF.

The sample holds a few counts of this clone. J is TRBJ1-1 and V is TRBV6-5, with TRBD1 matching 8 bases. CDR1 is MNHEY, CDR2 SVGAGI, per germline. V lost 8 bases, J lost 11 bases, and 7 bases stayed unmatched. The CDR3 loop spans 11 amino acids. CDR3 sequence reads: CASRTGGRAFF. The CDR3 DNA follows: TGTGCCAGCCGAACAGGGGGGAGGGCTTTCTTT.

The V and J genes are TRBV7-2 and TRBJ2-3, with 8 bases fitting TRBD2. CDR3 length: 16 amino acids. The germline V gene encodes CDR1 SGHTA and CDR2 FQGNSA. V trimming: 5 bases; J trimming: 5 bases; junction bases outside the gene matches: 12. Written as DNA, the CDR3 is TGTGCCAGCAGCCCCGGGGGGGCAGGGTATAGAGATACGCAGTATTTT. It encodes CASSPGGAGYRDTQYF.

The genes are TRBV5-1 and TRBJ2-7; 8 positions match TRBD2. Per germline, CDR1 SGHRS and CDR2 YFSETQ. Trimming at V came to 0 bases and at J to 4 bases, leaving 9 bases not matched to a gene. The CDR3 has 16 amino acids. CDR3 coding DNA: TGCGCCAGCAGCTTGGCCGGAGGGACTAGTGTTTACGAGCAGTACTTC. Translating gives CASSLAGGTSVYEQYF.

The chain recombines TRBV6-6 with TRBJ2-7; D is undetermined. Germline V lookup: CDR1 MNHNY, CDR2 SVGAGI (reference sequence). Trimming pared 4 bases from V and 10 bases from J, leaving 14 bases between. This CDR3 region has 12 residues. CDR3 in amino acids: CASSLRAGDQYF. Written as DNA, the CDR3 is TGTGCCAGCAGTTTAAGAGCAGGTGACCAGTACTTC.

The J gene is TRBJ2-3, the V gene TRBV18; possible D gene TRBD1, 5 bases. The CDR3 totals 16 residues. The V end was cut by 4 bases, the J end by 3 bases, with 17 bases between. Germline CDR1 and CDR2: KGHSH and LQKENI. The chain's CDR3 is CASSLGAGLNTDTQYF. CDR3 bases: TGTGCCAGCTCACTTGGAGCAGGGTTAAATACAGATACGCAGTATTTT.

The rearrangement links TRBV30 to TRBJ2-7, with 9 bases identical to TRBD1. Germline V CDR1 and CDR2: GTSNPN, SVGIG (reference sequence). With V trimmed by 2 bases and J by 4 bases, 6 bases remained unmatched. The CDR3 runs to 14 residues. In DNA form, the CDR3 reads TGTGCCTGGAGTCCCGGGACAGGGTTATACGAGCAGTACTTC. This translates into CAWSPGTGLYEQYF.

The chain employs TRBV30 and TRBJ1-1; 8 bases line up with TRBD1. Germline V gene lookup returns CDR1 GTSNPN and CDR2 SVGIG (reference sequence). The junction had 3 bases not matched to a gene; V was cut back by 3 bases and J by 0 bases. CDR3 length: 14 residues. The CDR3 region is CAWRRDRLNTEAFF. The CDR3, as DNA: TGTGCCTGGAGGAGGGACAGGCTGAACACTGAAGCTTTCTTT.

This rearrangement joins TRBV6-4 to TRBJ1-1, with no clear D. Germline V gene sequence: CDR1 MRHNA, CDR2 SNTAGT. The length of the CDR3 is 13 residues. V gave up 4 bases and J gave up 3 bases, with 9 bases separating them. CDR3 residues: CASSGGRHTEAFF. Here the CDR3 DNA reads TGTGCCAGCAGTGGAGGGAGGCACACTGAAGCTTTCTTT.

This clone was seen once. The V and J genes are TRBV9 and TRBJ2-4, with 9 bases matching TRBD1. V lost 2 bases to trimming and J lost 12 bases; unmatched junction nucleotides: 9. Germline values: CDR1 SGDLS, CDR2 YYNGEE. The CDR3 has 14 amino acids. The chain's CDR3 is CASSVRDRASGQYF. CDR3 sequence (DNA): TGTGCCAGCAGCGTGCGGGACAGGGCCTCGGGTCAGTACTTC.

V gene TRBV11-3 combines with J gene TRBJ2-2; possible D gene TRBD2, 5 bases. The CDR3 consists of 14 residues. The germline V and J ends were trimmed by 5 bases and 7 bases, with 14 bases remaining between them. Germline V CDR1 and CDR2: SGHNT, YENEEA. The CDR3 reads CASSTAEEDGELFF. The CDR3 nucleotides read TGTGCCAGCAGCACCGCGGAGGAGGACGGGGAGCTGTTTTTT.

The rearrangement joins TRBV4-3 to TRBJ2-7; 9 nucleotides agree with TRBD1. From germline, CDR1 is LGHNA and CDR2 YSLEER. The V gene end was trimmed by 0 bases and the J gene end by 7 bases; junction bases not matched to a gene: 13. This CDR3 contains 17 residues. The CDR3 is CASSQETPPQGAKEQYF. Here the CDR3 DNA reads TGCGCCAGCAGCCAAGAAACCCCCCCACAGGGGGCCAAGGAGCAGTACTTC.

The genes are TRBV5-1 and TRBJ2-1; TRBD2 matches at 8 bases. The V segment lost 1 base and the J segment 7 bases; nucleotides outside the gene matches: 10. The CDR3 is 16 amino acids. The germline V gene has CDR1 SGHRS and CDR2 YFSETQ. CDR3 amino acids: CASSLNSGSNWNEQFF. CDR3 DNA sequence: TGCGCCAGCAGCTTGAACAGCGGGAGCAATTGGAATGAGCAGTTCTTC.

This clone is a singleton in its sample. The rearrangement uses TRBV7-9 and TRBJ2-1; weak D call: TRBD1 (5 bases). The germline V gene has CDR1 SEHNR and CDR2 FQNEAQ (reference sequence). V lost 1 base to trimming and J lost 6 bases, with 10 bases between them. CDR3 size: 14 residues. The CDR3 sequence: CASSLGGRVNEQFF. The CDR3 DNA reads TGTGCCAGCAGCTTAGGAGGCAGGGTCAATGAGCAGTTCTTC.